Below, 12 T cell receptor beta chains from the same sample are listed, as sequenced in a study of shared clonotypes between healthy human individuals. The assay was immunoSEQ multiplex PCR, and TCRdb's table has in-frame clones only and misses some. The sample shows some 2,000,000 clones, about 95% of them seen only once. CD45RO-negative cells were positively selected for CCR7, leaving out terminally differentiated effector memory CD45RA+ cells. The sequencing input was naive CD8+ T cells sorted from blood. Receptors were obtained from a man aged 18 to 29 in good health.

This clone was counted once. The V and J genes are TRBV4-1 and TRBJ2-7, with D possibly being TRBD2 (5 bases). V lost 0 bases and J 3 bases, leaving 18 bases between the germline ends. Germline V lookup: CDR1 MGHRA, CDR2 YSYEKL. The CDR3 covers 17 residues. This CDR3 is CASSQDFSDLRGYEQYF. In DNA, the CDR3 is TGCGCCAGCAGCCAAGATTTTTCGGACCTCCGGGGCTACGAGCAGTACTTC.

CDR3 sequence: CASSGEDREAFF. The CDR3 DNA is TGTGCCAGCAGCGGGGAGGACAGAGAAGCTTTCTTT. V gene TRBV5-6 combines with J gene TRBJ1-1; D may be TRBD1 (6 bases). Germline V lookup: CDR1 SGHDT, CDR2 YYEEEE. CDR3 length: 12 amino acids. Trimming removed 4 bases at V and 8 bases at J, with 12 bases between.

This clone was found once. This sample also contains other DNA sequences that code for the same CDR3. The rearrangement uses TRBV5-1 and TRBJ2-2, with 9 bases identical to TRBD1. Germline CDR1 reads SGHRS; CDR2 reads YFSETQ. The V gene end was trimmed by 4 bases and the J gene end by 2 bases; junction bases not matched to a gene: 3. This CDR3 is built from 15 residues. For the CDR3, the DNA is TGCGCCAGCAGCCTGGGACAGGGAAACACCGGGGAGCTGTTTTTT. Translation: CASSLGQGNTGELFF.

This chain links TRBV14 with TRBJ2-5; TRBD1 aligns across 7 bases. Germline V gene lookup returns CDR1 SGHDN and CDR2 FVKESK. V shed 0 bases, J shed 5 bases, and the junction held 9 bases outside the gene matches. This CDR3 comprises 16 residues. CDR3 amino acids: CASSQDQGVPLETQYF. In DNA, the CDR3 is TGTGCCAGCAGCCAAGATCAGGGGGTTCCGTTGGAGACCCAGTACTTC. Based on the CDR3 plus reference TRBV14 and TRBJ2-5, the full variable domain is EAGVTQFPSHSVIEKGQTVTLRCDPISGHDNLYWYRRVMGKEIKFLLHFVKESKQDESGMPNNRFLAERTGGTYSTLKVQPAELEDSGVYFCASSQDQGVPLETQYFGPGTRLLVL.

J is TRBJ2-3 and V is TRBV10-3, with 7 positions matching TRBD1. Germline assignment: CDR1 ENHRY and CDR2 SYGVKD. The CDR3 length is 15 residues. Trimming removed 4 bases from V and 2 bases from J; junction bases left unmatched: 6. Written as DNA, the CDR3 is TGTGCCATCAGTGGGAACAGGGGCGTCACAGATACGCAGTATTTT. Protein sequence: CAISGNRGVTDTQYF.

The V call is TRBV2, the J call TRBJ2-1; D perhaps matches TRBD2 (6 bases). Trimming shortened V by 4 bases and J by 2 bases, and 12 bases separated the two germline ends. CDR1 is SNHLY and CDR2 is FYNNEI in the germline V gene. The CDR3 has 15 amino acids. The DNA of the CDR3 is TGTGCCAGCAGTGTTGAGGCGGGACCCTACAATGAGCAGTTCTTC. Protein product: CASSVEAGPYNEQFF.

The rearrangement uses TRBV19 and TRBJ1-5, with TRBD1 matching over 9 bases. Germline V lookup: CDR1 LNHDA, CDR2 SQIVND (reference sequence). There are 15 residues in the CDR3. J lost 7 bases, V lost 6 bases, and 10 bases had no gene match. The CDR3: CASRQTGGAWQPQHF. The CDR3 bases are TGTGCCAGTAGACAAACAGGGGGCGCCTGGCAGCCCCAGCATTTT.

This sequence joins TRBV7-6 and TRBJ1-2; TRBD1 is a possible D gene (6 bases). The V end lost 0 bases, the J end lost 3 bases, and 14 bases lay between the germline ends. The CDR3 is 16 residues long. CDR1 and CDR2 from the germline V gene are SGHVS and FNYEAQ. CDR3 bases: TGTGCCAGCAGCTTAGCGGTGGCAGGGGCGGACTATGGCTACACCTTC. It specifies CASSLAVAGADYGYTF.

This chain joins TRBV7-9 and TRBJ2-5; perhaps D is TRBD1 or TRBD2 (5 bases each). The J call may not be correct, given that the DNA end is closer to TRBJ2-7. The germline CDR1 and CDR2 sequences are SEHNR and FQNEAQ (reference sequence). This CDR3 is 13 amino acids long. This CDR3 reads CASSLGDGYEQYF. The CDR3 DNA is TGTGCCAGCAGCTTAGGGGACGGCTACGAGCAGTACTTC.

The rearrangement joins TRBV30 to TRBJ2-7; tentative D call: TRBD1 (6 bases). The CDR3 length is 14 residues. Germline V gives CDR1 GTSNPN, CDR2 SVGIG (reference sequence). The V gene lost 3 bases and the J gene lost 0 bases, with 12 bases spanning the gap. DNA for the CDR3: TGTGCCTGGAGAAAACAGGGAAGCTCCTACGAGCAGTACTTC. Translation gives CAWRKQGSSYEQYF. The variable domain in full, completed from reference TRBV30 and TRBJ2-7, reads SQTIHQWPATLVQPVGSPLSLECTVEGTSNPNLYWYRQAAGRGLQLLFYSVGIGQISSEVPQNLSASRPQDRQFILSSKKLLLSDSGFYLCAWRKQGSSYEQYFGPGTRLTVT.

V usage is TRBV4-2 and J usage is TRBJ2-7; 9 bases agree with TRBD2. The CDR3 runs to 15 residues. Trimming removed 1 base from V and 0 bases from J; junction bases left unmatched: 1. Germline CDR1 is LGHNA and CDR2 is YNFKEQ. The CDR3 here is CASSQGRGGSYEQYF. CDR3 in DNA: TGTGCCAGCAGCCAAGGGCGGGGGGGCTCCTACGAGCAGTACTTC.

Turning to this clone: One junction end disagrees with the germline gene, perhaps due to a read error. The J gene is TRBJ1-1, the V gene TRBV11-2; a weak D match, TRBD1 (6 bases). CDR1 is SGHAT and CDR2 is FQNNGV in the germline V gene. This CDR3 contains 15 residues. The CDR3 DNA follows: TGTGCCAGCAGCTTCTCTCGGGGGCCGAACGCTGAAGCTTTCTTT. This gives the protein CASSFSRGPNAEAFF.